This T cell receptor (beta chain) was observed in a study of blood T cell repertoires in COVID-19. Overall study context: Both acute and convalescent COVID-19 samples were obtained from the United States, Italy and Spain. Sample material is recorded as cDNA or gDNA derived from T cells, B-cell-depleted T cells, or PBMCs.

Source study methods: It was from reference gene primer amplification that nucleated cell counts were estimated. Clones were read by immunoSEQ multiplex PCR, and TCRdb kept only the in-frame ones, dropping some. The DNA was the basis for D and trimming; V, J and clone size are from that table. This sample has about 140,000 clones, with 88% found just once. The Seattle site enrolled patients during active infection and followed them longitudinally. The sequenced material came from peripheral blood. The source of this sequence is a human donor with COVID-19, enrolled during active disease. The donor label of this sample is uncertain.

CDR3 region: CASSAPGLADQETQYF. CDR3 nucleotides: TGTGCCAGCAGCGCGCCGGGACTAGCAGATCAAGAGACCCAGTACTTC. The J gene is TRBJ2-5, the V gene TRBV12-1; the table assigns TRBD2, which was not confirmed against the DNA. TRBV12-1 is designated a pseudogene. This CDR3 spans 16 amino acids.